This T cell receptor (beta chain) comes out of a study of blood T cells in healthy people across ages. PCR was performed a second time for about 7 to 12 cycles using a sample-barcoded 5' primer and a J-beta primer mix. A single record per CDR3 protein comes from TCRdb applying MiXCR to the 5' RACE reads. The sample carries 920,000 or so distinct CDR3 sequences, roughly 45% recorded once. V was pared by 7 bases and J by 7 bases, with 12 bases between. The length of the CDR3 is 12 residues. Germline V gene sequence: CDR1 MNHEY, CDR2 SVGAGI. The chain links TRBV6-5 to TRBJ2-3; D gene ambiguous. The sample was blood. The clonotype comes from a woman between 55 and 75 years old in good health. The CDR3 bases are TGTGCCAGCACTTCGTTTAGTTATACGCAGTATTTT. Translation gives CASTSFSYTQYF.